These 32 T cell receptor beta chains share one sample of origin, sequenced in a study of molecular identifiers for immune sequencing clone quantification. Via MiXCR, TCRdb re-called the PCR reads, giving one row per CDR3 protein. The data contain roughly 630,000 distinct CDR3 sequences, around 25% of them singletons. The sample taken for sequencing was naive CD8+ T cells from blood, with Jurkat cell RNA spiked in. As for subset: FACS-sorted CD8+CD4-CCR7+CD45RA+ naive T cells. These receptors all come from a human donor in good health. Some libraries in this study had Jurkat cell RNA spiked in.

The V and J genes are TRBV12-3 or TRBV12-4 and TRBJ2-7, with a weak D call TRBD1 (6 bases). CDR3 length equals 14 residues. Trimming pared 6 bases from V and 6 bases from J, leaving 18 bases between. The CDR3 region has the DNA TGTGCCAGCAGGTATACCTCACAGGGTGGCGAGCAGTACTTC. Its translation: CASRYTSQGGEQYF.

This clonotype was observed a few times. This chain joins TRBV4-1 and TRBJ2-7; 7 bases agree with TRBD1. Germline V gives CDR1 MGHRA, CDR2 YSYEKL. Germline trimming cut 0 bases from V and 2 bases from J; bases unmatched to any gene: 7. This CDR3 spans 16 amino acids. The CDR3 nucleotides are TGCGCCAGCAGCCAAGATCTGGCAGGGGGAACCTACGAGCAGTACTTC. The encoded protein is CASSQDLAGGTYEQYF.

The chain combines TRBV4-3 with TRBJ1-1, with unresolved D. Germline CDR1 LGHNA, CDR2 YSLEER. V shed 3 bases and J shed 6 bases, with 11 bases lying between them. This CDR3 has 13 amino acids. The CDR3 bases are TGCGCCAGCAGCCATTTGCCGGACGCTGAAGCTTTCTTT. Protein sequence: CASSHLPDAEAFF.

This clonotype has a handful of counts. This may come from a read error, since a much larger clone is one base off. V gene TRBV29-1 combines with J gene TRBJ2-3; tentative D call: TRBD2 (5 bases). The CDR3 covers 17 residues. Germline V gives CDR1 SQVTM, CDR2 ANQGSEA. V was cut by 1 base and J by 0 bases, with 17 bases left in between. CDR3 loop: CSVEGVTTRPSTDTQYF. The CDR3, as DNA: TGCAGCGTTGAAGGCGTGACTACTAGACCTAGCACAGATACGCAGTATTTT.

This clonotype was counted at least ten times. The chain employs TRBV18 and TRBJ1-1; D unresolved. The CDR3 extends over 14 amino acids. Trimming stripped 3 bases from V and 6 bases from J, with 14 bases between. Germline values: CDR1 KGHSH, CDR2 LQKENI. Written as DNA, the CDR3 is TGTGCCAGCTCACCTAGCACGGTGGAACCTGAAGCTTTCTTT. Amino acids: CASSPSTVEPEAFF.

This clonotype was recorded many times. The chain carries TRBV10-2 and TRBJ2-3; TRBD1 matches 8 bases. The V gene's germline CDR1 is WSHSY and CDR2 SAAADI. Germline trimming cut 6 bases from V and 1 base from J; bases unmatched to any gene: 6. The CDR3 length is 15 residues. CDR3 sequence: CASSNADRGTDTQYF. The DNA for the CDR3 is TGCGCCAGCAGCAATGCGGACAGGGGCACAGATACGCAGTATTTT.

This clonotype was counted only a few times. The chain joins TRBV5-6 to TRBJ2-5, with D perhaps matching TRBD1 or TRBD2 (5 bases each). Trimming left V 0 bases short and J 4 bases short, with 19 bases between. The CDR3 sequence is 17 residues long. Germline-derived CDR1 and CDR2 are SGHDT and YYEEEE. CDR3 amino acids: CASSLGVGVSVSETQYF. The CDR3 nucleotides read TGTGCCAGCAGCTTGGGGGTGGGGGTGTCAGTGTCAGAGACCCAGTACTTC.

There are many counts of this clonotype. The chain uses TRBV9 and TRBJ2-7, with D perhaps TRBD2 (5 bases). CDR1 and CDR2 from the germline V gene are SGDLS and YYNGEE. This CDR3 is built from 14 residues. The V end was cut by 5 bases, the J end by 4 bases, with 16 bases between. Written as DNA, the CDR3 is TGTGCCAGCAGTCTGGGTTCTAGCTCGTACGAGCAGTACTTC. Translation: CASSLGSSSYEQYF. The complete variable domain, with remaining parts taken from reference TRBV9 and TRBJ2-7, reads DSGVTQTPKHLITATGQRVTLRCSPRSGDLSVYWYQQSLDQGLQFLIQYYNGEERAKGNILERFSAQQFPDLHSELNLSSLELGDSALYFCASSLGSSSYEQYFGPGTRLTVT.

This clonotype was observed at least ten times. The chain joins TRBV5-5 to TRBJ2-3; D call uncertain. The germline V gene has CDR1 SGHKS and CDR2 YYEKEE (reference sequence). The CDR3 is 14 amino acids. Trimming cost V 0 bases and J 3 bases, with 8 bases left between them. CDR3 in DNA: TGTGCCAGCAGCTTGGGGTTCGGGACAGATACGCAGTATTTT. Amino acid sequence: CASSLGFGTDTQYF. Combining the CDR3 with reference TRBV5-5 and TRBJ2-3 gives the whole variable domain DAGVTQSPTHLIKTRGQQVTLRCSPISGHKSVSWYQQVLGQGPQFIFQYYEKEERGRGNFPDRFSARQFPNYSSELNVNALLLGDSALYLCASSLGFGTDTQYFGPGTRLTVL.

This clonotype came up many times. The chain combines TRBV5-1 with TRBJ2-1; no clear D gene. Trimming pared 4 bases from V and 6 bases from J, leaving 8 bases between. CDR1 and CDR2 from the germline V gene are SGHRS and YFSETQ. The CDR3 totals 12 residues. The CDR3 DNA reads TGCGCCAGCAGCGCGGTGGGCAATGAGCAGTTCTTC. This gives the protein CASSAVGNEQFF.

This clonotype was counted only a few times. The chain is built from TRBV20-1 and TRBJ2-7, with D tentatively TRBD1 (6 bases). The CDR3 is 15 amino acids. Germline lookup yields CDR1 DFQATT and CDR2 SNEGSKA (reference sequence). Trimming stripped 5 bases from V and 3 bases from J, with 20 bases between. Written as DNA, the CDR3 is TGCAGTGCTGCCGGGACAACCGGGACCCACTACGAGCAGTACTTC. This translates into CSAAGTTGTHYEQYF.

V gene TRBV6-2 or TRBV6-3 combines with J gene TRBJ1-2; TRBD1 matches at 8 bases. CDR1 and CDR2 from the germline V gene are MNHEY and SVGEGT. The junction had 3 bases not matched to a gene; V was cut back by 6 bases and J by 0 bases. The CDR3 is made up of 14 amino acids. The CDR3 sequence: CASSMGQANYGYTF. In DNA form, the CDR3 reads TGTGCCAGCAGCATGGGACAGGCTAACTATGGCTACACCTTC.

This clonotype was seen repeatedly, ten times or more. The chain joins TRBV6-1 to TRBJ2-1; no clear D gene. Trimming left V 2 bases short and J 7 bases short, with 9 bases between. The CDR3 is made up of 13 amino acids. CDR1 is MNHNS and CDR2 is SASEGT in the germline V gene. CDR3: CASSESGLNEQFF. For the CDR3, the DNA is TGTGCCAGCAGTGAAAGTGGATTGAATGAGCAGTTCTTC.

This chain uses TRBV9 with TRBJ2-1, with TRBD2 as a possible D gene (5 bases). The V end was cut by 0 bases, the J end by 2 bases, with 12 bases between. From germline, CDR1 is SGDLS and CDR2 YYNGEE. The CDR3 totals 16 residues. CDR3 sequence: CASSVEKAVPYNEQFF. The DNA of the CDR3 is TGTGCCAGCAGCGTAGAGAAAGCGGTTCCCTACAATGAGCAGTTCTTC.

This clonotype appeared a single time. A much larger clone sits a single nucleotide away, making a read error possible. V usage is TRBV7-9 and J usage is TRBJ2-5; no firm D call. Germline V gives CDR1 SEHNR, CDR2 FQNEAQ (reference sequence). The V gene lost 0 bases and the J gene lost 11 bases, with 19 bases spanning the gap. The CDR3 length is 15 residues. The CDR3 is CASSLALTSYNEQYF. CDR3 DNA: TGTGCCAGCAGCTTAGCCCTCACCTCCTACAATGAGCAGTACTTC.

This chain joins TRBV20-1 and TRBJ2-7; 7 nucleotides line up with TRBD2. The V and J ends lost 5 bases and 0 bases, in that order; junction bases with no gene match: 7. CDR3 length equals 14 residues. Germline-derived CDR1 and CDR2 are DFQATT and SNEGSKA (reference sequence). CDR3 protein: CSAPNSGYSYEQYF. DNA of the CDR3: TGCAGTGCTCCGAATAGCGGGTACTCCTACGAGCAGTACTTC.

This clonotype was detected ten times or more. Here the CDR3 DNA reads TGTGCCAGCAGCTCCTCCGGGTATCCTACAGATACGCAGTATTTT. Translating it yields CASSSSGYPTDTQYF. The rearrangement links TRBV5-6 to TRBJ2-3; D is uncertain. The V and J ends lost 3 bases and 3 bases respectively, with 14 bases between them. The CDR3 spans 15 residues. Germline CDR1 and CDR2: SGHDT and YYEEEE.

This clonotype was detected many times. V is TRBV3-1 and J is TRBJ1-1, with a weak D call TRBD1 (6 bases). Germline CDR1 and CDR2: LGHDT and YNNKEL (reference sequence). This CDR3 has 16 residues. The ends were cut back, 0 bases at V and 5 bases at J, with 16 bases in the middle. CDR3: CASSQDGMGGRTEAFF. Written as DNA, the CDR3 is TGTGCCAGCAGCCAAGATGGGATGGGGGGCCGGACTGAAGCTTTCTTT.

The V gene is TRBV4-1, the J gene TRBJ2-5; D not certain. Trimming took 5 bases from V and 2 from J, leaving 12 bases between them. The germline gives CDR1 MGHRA, CDR2 YSYEKL. There are 14 residues in the CDR3. In DNA form, the CDR3 reads TGCGCCAGCAGCGGCCGGACGGCACAAGAGACCCAGTACTTC. Encoded protein: CASSGRTAQETQYF.

This chain links TRBV27 with TRBJ2-7; D call uncertain. The CDR3 is 14 amino acids. V gave up 4 bases and J gave up 6 bases, with 16 bases separating them. CDR1 and CDR2 from the germline V gene are MNHEY and SMNVEV (reference sequence). As DNA, the CDR3 is TGTGCCAGCAGTTCCCGACTGACTCCCAGCGAGCAGTACTTC. It yields the protein CASSSRLTPSEQYF.

This clonotype was found many times. This chain joins TRBV5-1 and TRBJ1-1, with TRBD1 identical over 7 bases. Germline values: CDR1 SGHRS, CDR2 YFSETQ. The CDR3 consists of 14 residues. V trimming: 3 bases; J trimming: 4 bases; junction bases outside the gene matches: 6. CDR3 DNA: TGCGCCAGCAGCTCAACAGGGGTTCGCACTGAAGCTTTCTTT. This translates into CASSSTGVRTEAFF.

The V call is TRBV7-9, the J call TRBJ2-6; TRBD1 or TRBD2 may be the D gene (5 bases each). Per germline, CDR1 SEHNR and CDR2 FQNEAQ (reference sequence). The V and J ends lost 3 bases and 0 bases respectively, with 27 bases between them. This CDR3 spans 22 amino acids. Here the CDR3 reads CASSFSGYETGKDSSGANVLTF. CDR3 DNA: TGTGCCAGCAGCTTCAGCGGTTACGAAACAGGAAAAGACAGCTCTGGGGCCAACGTCCTGACTTTC.

This clonotype was counted ten times or more. The chain's CDR3 is CASSLDRGRNQPQHF. The CDR3 coding sequence is TGTGCCAGCAGCTTAGACCGGGGCCGCAATCAGCCCCAGCATTTT. V is TRBV7-2 and J is TRBJ1-5; D perhaps matches TRBD1 (5 bases). This CDR3 comprises 15 residues. The germline V gene encodes CDR1 SGHTA and CDR2 FQGNSA. Trimming removed 1 base from V and 2 bases from J, with 9 bases in between.

This clonotype was recorded once. J is TRBJ2-4 and V is TRBV11-3, with 12 bases that match TRBD2. Trimming cost V 2 bases and J 4 bases; bases outside gene matches: 6. The CDR3 has 17 amino acids. Germline loops: CDR1 SGHNT, CDR2 YENEEA. CDR3 sequence (DNA): TGTGCCAGCAGCTTAATGTTGACTAGCGGGAGTAAAAACATTCAGTACTTC. Translating it yields CASSLMLTSGSKNIQYF.

About this clonotype itself: Its ends do not fully match the called genes, so a read error is possible. The CDR3, as DNA: TGCAGTGCTAGTTGGGATCCCGGGACAAGTAATCAGCCCCAGCACTTT. It yields the protein CSASWDPGTSNQPQHF. The rearrangement links TRBV20-1 to TRBJ1-5; D might be TRBD1 (6 bases). Germline V gene lookup returns CDR1 DFQATT and CDR2 SNEGSKA (reference sequence). The CDR3 runs to 16 residues.

This chain joins TRBV20-1 and TRBJ1-4; a possible D gene is TRBD1 (5 bases). CDR1 DFQATT and CDR2 SNEGSKA come from the germline V gene (reference sequence). The CDR3 sequence is 15 residues long. V gave up 0 bases and J gave up 7 bases, with 15 bases separating them. The CDR3 region has the DNA TGCAGTGCTAGAGATTATGACAGCTTTAGTGAAAAACTGTTTTTT. Translation gives CSARDYDSFSEKLFF.

Worth noting for this clonotype: Since no conserved phenylalanine or tryptophan closes the CDR3, a read error is the likely cause. The chain is built from TRBV9 and TRBJ1-1; D ambiguous. Per germline, CDR1 SGDLS and CDR2 YYNGEE. With 4 bases removed from V and 6 bases from J, the gap between germline ends came to 19 bases. The CDR3 totals 15 residues. CDR3 loop: CASSPRSISGAEAFS. CDR3 nucleotides: TGTGCCAGCAGCCCCCGATCAATCTCCGGCGCTGAAGCTTTCTCT.

This clonotype was seen many times. The V call is TRBV6-5, the J call TRBJ2-5, with D possibly matching TRBD2 (6 bases). CDR1 is MNHEY, CDR2 SVGAGI, per germline. CDR3 length equals 15 residues. Trimming removed 0 bases from V and 4 bases from J, with 12 bases in between. In DNA, the CDR3 is TGTGCCAGCAGTTACTCGAATTGGGGACTAGAGACCCAGTACTTC. Translated, it gives CASSYSNWGLETQYF.

About this clonotype: It may be a read error: a sequence one base away is much more abundant. The chain links TRBV5-3 to TRBJ1-5; TRBD1 agrees at 7 bases. TRBV5-3 is marked as an open reading frame, function uncertain. This CDR3 comprises 15 residues. CDR3: CASSFDRGRGQPRHF. CDR3 DNA: TGTGCCAGCAGCTTCGATAGGGGGCGCGGTCAGCCCCGGCATTTT.

The rearrangement links TRBV27 to TRBJ1-4; D uncertain. Germline-derived CDR1 and CDR2 are MNHEY and SMNVEV (reference sequence). V lost 7 bases, J lost 4 bases, and 16 bases lay in between. The CDR3 length is 15 residues. CDR3 residues: CASKRYREDNEKLFF. CDR3 coding DNA: TGTGCCAGCAAGAGGTATCGGGAGGATAATGAAAAACTGTTTTTT. Complete variable domain (other parts from reference TRBV27 and TRBJ1-4): EAQVTQNPRYLITVTGKKLTVTCSQNMNHEYMSWYRQDPGLGLRQIYYSMNVEVTDKGDVPEGYKVSRKEKRNFPLILESPSPNQTSLYFCASKRYREDNEKLFFGSGTQLSVL.

The gene calls are TRBV14 and TRBJ2-1, with 11 bases identical to TRBD2. The germline V gene encodes CDR1 SGHDN and CDR2 FVKESK. J lost 9 bases, V lost 4 bases, and 17 bases had no gene match. This CDR3 has 18 residues. The CDR3 DNA is TGTGCCAGCAGCCGAGATTTTTCGTCACTAGCGGGAGTTGGTGAGCAGTTCTTC. Translation gives CASSRDFSSLAGVGEQFF.

The chain carries TRBV20-1 and TRBJ1-5; D gene uncertain. The germline gives CDR1 DFQATT, CDR2 SNEGSKA (reference sequence). The CDR3 consists of 8 residues. The CDR3 protein is CRTQPQHF. CDR3 nucleotides: TGCAGGACTCAGCCCCAGCATTTT.